What follows describes a single T cell receptor beta chain. What it binds is not known. TCRdb called the RT-PCR reads again in MiXCR, with one record for every CDR3 protein. The sample shows over 750,000 distinct CDR3 sequences, about 20% of them seen only once. The data belong to a study of response to subunit inactivated influenza vaccine. General study findings and limits: Researchers suggested that each seasonal influenza vaccination recruits few new T cells.

V gave up 3 bases and J gave up 5 bases; unmatched junction bases: 11. This CDR3 contains 15 residues. Germline CDR1 DFQATT, CDR2 SNEGSKA (reference sequence). The input for sequencing was PBMCs from blood, taken 4 to 6 days after vaccination. The chain is built from TRBV20-1 and TRBJ2-5; 8 nucleotides match TRBD2. The clonotype originates from a man in his forties or fifties who received an inactivated influenza vaccine. The CDR3 DNA is TGCAGTGCTAGGACTACCAGCGGGAGTTGGGAGACCCAGTACTTC. Translated: CSARTTSGSWETQYF.